A selection of T cell receptor beta chains follows, all from one sample in a study of human T cells and chemical hapten exposure. TCRdb independently ran MiXCR on the RACE reads; one entry per CDR3 protein. The repertoire has about 99,000 distinct CDR3 sequences, roughly an eighth of them found once; the top ten carry 2.1%. This sample comprised whole blood, obtained in connection with sensitization to the hapten diphenylcyclopropenone (DPC). These receptors all stem from a middle-aged woman with alopecia areata. Some clones in this sample may be carry-over from other donors' samples. The CDR3 runs from the conserved cysteine through the conserved F or W. A D gene is named only where the DNA matches it firmly. Not every row has a clone size; where given, it reads once, few, many or a size class.

clone_size	d_call	j_call	v_call	cdr3_aa	cdr3_nt
-	TRBD2	TRBJ2-5	TRBV12-3/TRBV12-4	CASSLVSGPQETQYF	TGTGCCAGCAGCCTAGTTAGCGGGCCGCAAGAGACCCAGTACTTC
-	-	TRBJ2-6	TRBV27	CASGPTGTNVLTF	TGTGCCAGCGGCCCGACCGGGACCAACGTCCTGACTTTC
few	TRBD1	TRBJ1-5	TRBV6-1	CASSSGTGNAYSNQPQHF	TGTGCCAGCAGTTCCGGGACAGGCAACGCCTATAGCAATCAGCCCCAGCATTTT
-	-	TRBJ2-7	TRBV18	CASSNGATYEQYF	TGTGCCAGCTCTAACGGCGCTACCTACGAGCAGTACTTC
few	TRBD1	TRBJ2-5	TRBV18	CASSPWDRAFQETQYF	TGTGCCAGCTCACCCTGGGACAGGGCCTTCCAAGAGACCCAGTACTTC
-	-	TRBJ2-1	TRBV11-2	CASSFPVGEQFF	TGTGCCAGCAGCTTTCCGGTAGGGGAGCAGTTCTTC
-	TRBD1	TRBJ2-1	TRBV27	CASSGTGAWNEQFF	TGTGCCAGCAGTGGGACAGGGGCGTGGAATGAGCAGTTCTTC
many	TRBD2	TRBJ2-1	TRBV24-1	CATSAGLAAGRGSYNEQFF	TGTGCCACCAGTGCCGGACTAGCGGCTGGTCGGGGCTCCTACAATGAGCAGTTCTTC
few	TRBD1	TRBJ2-3	TRBV5-6	CASSLIDRGTDTQYF	TGTGCCAGCAGCCTAATCGACAGGGGAACAGATACGCAGTATTTT
-	-	TRBJ2-1	TRBV29-1	CSVMSSAEQFF	TGCAGCGTCATGAGTTCCGCTGAGCAGTTCTTC
-	-	TRBJ1-6	TRBV11-2	CASSLVLRNSPLHF	TGTGCCAGCAGCTTAGTACTCAGGAATTCACCCCTCCACTTT
-	TRBD1	TRBJ1-1	TRBV7-8	CASSLTRGRTEAFF	TGTGCCAGCAGCCTGACCAGGGGGAGGACTGAAGCTTTCTTT
many	-	TRBJ2-2	TRBV6-2/TRBV6-3	CASSPVQEAGELFF	TGTGCCAGCAGCCCAGTTCAGGAGGCCGGGGAGCTGTTTTTT
many	-	TRBJ2-6	TRBV4-1	CASSREKALGANVLTF	TGCGCCAGCAGCCGGGAGAAGGCTCTTGGGGCCAACGTCCTGACTTTC
few	TRBD2	TRBJ2-1	TRBV14	CASSRLRGLAGGPVGNEQFF	TGTGCCAGCAGCCGCCTACGTGGGCTAGCGGGAGGGCCGGTGGGCAATGAGCAGTTCTTC
many	-	TRBJ2-1	TRBV28	CASSLRGPYNEQFF	TGTGCCAGCAGTTTACGGGGCCCCTACAATGAGCAGTTCTTC
many	TRBD1	TRBJ1-1	TRBV19	CASSIPPGTGNTEAFF	TGTGCCAGTAGTATACCCCCTGGGACAGGGAACACTGAAGCTTTCTTT
-	TRBD2	TRBJ2-1	TRBV20-1	CSARTGWLAGGDEQFF	TGCAGTGCTAGGACAGGTTGGCTAGCGGGAGGCGATGAGCAGTTCTTC
-	TRBD2	TRBJ2-1	TRBV11-3	CASSLEPAGVVNEQFF	TGTGCCAGCAGCTTAGAGCCGGCGGGAGTTGTGAATGAGCAGTTCTTC
-	TRBD1	TRBJ2-2	TRBV28	CASTNGQGAAGELFF	TGTGCCAGCACCAACGGCCAGGGGGCGGCCGGGGAGCTGTTTTTT
-	-	TRBJ2-3	TRBV5-1	CASSRDGGPTDTQYF	TGCGCCAGCAGCCGGGACGGCGGACCCACAGATACGCAGTATTTT
few	-	TRBJ2-7	TRBV12-3/TRBV12-4	CASSLGPVGAYEQYF	TGTGCCAGCAGTTTAGGCCCAGTAGGGGCCTACGAGCAGTACTTC
-	-	TRBJ2-7	TRBV20-1	CSASGGTYYEQYF	TGCAGTGCTAGTGGAGGGACATACTACGAGCAGTACTTC
-	-	TRBJ2-5	TRBV7-6	CVSSLVGETQYF	TGTGTCAGCAGCTTAGTAGGGGAGACCCAGTACTTC
many	-	TRBJ1-1	TRBV28	CASIRDLNTEAFF	TGTGCCTCTATCAGGGACTTGAACACTGAAGCTTTCTTT
-	-	TRBJ1-1	TRBV29-1	CSVVFGGSAEAFF	TGCAGCGTTGTTTTTGGGGGCAGCGCTGAAGCTTTCTTT
many	TRBD2	TRBJ2-1	TRBV7-8	CASSLETSHSEQFF	TGTGCCAGCAGCTTAGAGACTAGCCATAGTGAGCAGTTCTTC